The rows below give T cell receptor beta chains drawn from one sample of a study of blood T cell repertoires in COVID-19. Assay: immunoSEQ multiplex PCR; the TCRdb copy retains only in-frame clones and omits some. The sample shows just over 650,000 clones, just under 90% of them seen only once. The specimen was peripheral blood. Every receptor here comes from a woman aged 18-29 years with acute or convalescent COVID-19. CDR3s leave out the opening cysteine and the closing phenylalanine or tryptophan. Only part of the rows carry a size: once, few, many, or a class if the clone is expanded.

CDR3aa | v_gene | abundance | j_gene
ASSLAIITGLDGYT | TRBV5-1 | . | TRBJ1-2
ASSWILGSNQPQH | TRBV5-8 | . | TRBJ1-5
ASSTTPWAGGTGELF | TRBV19 | . | TRBJ2-2
ASSQGTYNSPLH | TRBV5-8 | . | TRBJ1-6
ASSRGLTQPQH | TRBV7-9 | . | TRBJ1-5
ASSPDRAQPQH | TRBV7-2 | once | TRBJ1-5
ASSLTTGKCNQPQH | TRBV11-3 | . | TRBJ1-5
ASSKGRRGTKEKLF | TRBV21-1 | . | TRBJ1-4
ASSQVQGGTEAF | TRBV4-3 | . | TRBJ1-1
ASSPGPATEQY | TRBV4-2 | . | TRBJ2-7
ASYRGGYNSPLH | TRBV2 | . | TRBJ1-6
ASSREQPLSYEQY | TRBV23-1 | . | TRBJ2-7
ASSLGSQGTSPLH | TRBV5-1 | . | TRBJ1-6
ASKHRGQY | TRBV25-1 | . | TRBJ2-5
ASSRKTQGSLWHQPQH | TRBV6-6 | . | TRBJ1-5
ASTQGGGAEAF | TRBV6-5 | . | TRBJ1-1
ASSPRTGNYGYT | TRBV11-2 | . | TRBJ1-2
ASSARGQLTGELF | TRBV9 | . | TRBJ2-2
ASSETGSSGANVLT | TRBV6-1 | . | TRBJ2-6
ASTQESSGGANNEQF | TRBV7-9 | . | TRBJ2-1